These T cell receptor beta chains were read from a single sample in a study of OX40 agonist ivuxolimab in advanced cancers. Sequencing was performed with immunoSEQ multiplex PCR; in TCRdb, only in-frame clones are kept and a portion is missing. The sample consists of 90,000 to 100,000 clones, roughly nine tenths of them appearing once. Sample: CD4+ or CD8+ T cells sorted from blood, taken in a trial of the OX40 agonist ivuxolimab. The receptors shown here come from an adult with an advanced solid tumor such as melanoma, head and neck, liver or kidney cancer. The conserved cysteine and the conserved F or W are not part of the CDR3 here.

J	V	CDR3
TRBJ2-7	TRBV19	ASNPGDRHEQY
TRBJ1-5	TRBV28	ATISQGDQPQH
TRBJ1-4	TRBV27	ASGPQGGEKLF
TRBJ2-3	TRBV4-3	ASSQAWAGAGDTQY
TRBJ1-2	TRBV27	ASSLSWANYGYT
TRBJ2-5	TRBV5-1	ASSQAGRLLGETQY
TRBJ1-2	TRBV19	ASSIRTANYGYT
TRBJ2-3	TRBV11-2	ASSSGAGTDTQY
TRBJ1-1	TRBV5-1	ASSPQGTEAF
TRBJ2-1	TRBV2	ASSGGFELGSRDEQF
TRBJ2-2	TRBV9	ASSAYYNTGELF
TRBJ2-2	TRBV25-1	ASSDNGLTGELF
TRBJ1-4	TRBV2	ASSWRGTNEKLF
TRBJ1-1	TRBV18	ASSPSPGRVTSTEAF
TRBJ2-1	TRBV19	ATLRDRDNEQF
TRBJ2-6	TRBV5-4	ASSGIQSSGANVLT
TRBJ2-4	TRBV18	ASSLIAGGSENIQY
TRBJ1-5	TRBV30	AWSKDSNQPQH
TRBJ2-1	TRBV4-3	ASSPSGTTDNEQF
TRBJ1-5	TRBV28	ASSLWGQDNQPQH
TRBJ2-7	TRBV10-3	ATTPGQVSRWFSYEQY
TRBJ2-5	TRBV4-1	ASSQETSGFRGETQY
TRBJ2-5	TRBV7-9	ASSFLSGGGETQY
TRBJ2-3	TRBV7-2	ASSAPSTDTQY
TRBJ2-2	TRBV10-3	ASRRDNSNTGELF
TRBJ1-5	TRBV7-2	ASSSRTSGPQH
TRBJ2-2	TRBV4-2	ASSQVSTGELF
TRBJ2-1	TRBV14	ASSPPGIAGVGEQF
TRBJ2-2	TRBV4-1	ASSQIQVWNTGELF
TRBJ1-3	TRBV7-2	ASTQGGGDTIY
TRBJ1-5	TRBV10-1	ASSEEQGSQPQH
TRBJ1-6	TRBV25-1	ASSEVDGGTPLH
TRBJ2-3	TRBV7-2	ASSRLSPSGADTQY
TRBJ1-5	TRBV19	ASSIEVSNQPQH
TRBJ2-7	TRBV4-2	ASSQVGSAHYEQY
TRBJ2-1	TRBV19	ASRFLAGGSSYNEQF
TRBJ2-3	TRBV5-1	ASSSLSSGPTDTQY
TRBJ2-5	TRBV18	ASSPERETQY
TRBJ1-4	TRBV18	ASSPGQGREKLF
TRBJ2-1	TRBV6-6	ASKGGYNEQF
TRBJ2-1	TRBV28	ASSPGALGPNEQF
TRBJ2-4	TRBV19	ATQSAGRGVAKNIQY
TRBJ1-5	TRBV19	ASSILGQGAGNQPQH
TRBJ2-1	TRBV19	ASSIGLREDYNEQF